This is a list of T cell receptor beta chains from one sample in a study of T cell responses to AZD1222 COVID-19 vaccine. Clones were read by immunoSEQ multiplex PCR, and TCRdb kept only the in-frame ones, dropping some. The sample holds 75,000 to 85,000 clones, roughly nine tenths seen once. The sequencing here drew on peripheral blood, taken on day 0 of AZD1222 vaccination. The receptors originated from an adult in good health. The conserved cysteine and the conserved F or W are not part of the CDR3 here.

J | V | CDR3
TRBJ2-3 | TRBV6-2/TRBV6-3 | ASSPTSSTDTQY
TRBJ1-2 | TRBV4-2 | ASSQDLTGLGYT
TRBJ1-2 | TRBV12-3/TRBV12-4 | ASSFRQGYGYT
TRBJ1-3 | TRBV7-8 | ASSRRGSGNTIY
TRBJ2-3 | TRBV5-1 | ASSLRERFTDTQY
TRBJ1-2 | TRBV5-1 | ASSSGLDRGGYGYT
TRBJ1-1 | TRBV2 | ASGIPGSDTEAF
TRBJ1-1 | TRBV7-9 | ASSPVATVGGAF
TRBJ2-2 | TRBV3-1/TRBV3-2 | ASSHREGYTGELF
TRBJ1-1 | TRBV6-4 | ASSLGLDTEAF
TRBJ2-7 | TRBV18 | ASSRGTDTYEQY
TRBJ2-2 | TRBV27 | ASSLSRQGPTVGELF
TRBJ2-3 | TRBV7-3 | ASSFSSGADTDTQY
TRBJ2-1 | TRBV25-1 | ASSEYGMDEQF
TRBJ2-1 | TRBV7-7 | ASSLTASGRNEQF
TRBJ1-1 | TRBV7-3 | ASSSIRGTEAF
TRBJ2-6 | TRBV10-2 | ASNSGAFSGANVLT